The present T cell receptor (beta chain) was sequenced within a study of blood T cell repertoires in COVID-19. Study information: Spain, Italy and the United States supplied samples that represented acute and convalescent COVID-19. From T cells, B-cell-depleted T cells, or PBMCs came the material, which was cDNA or gDNA.

Original data processing: Researchers report that nucleated cell counts were estimated from reference gene primer amplification. TCRdb keeps only in-frame clones here, not all; method: immunoSEQ multiplex PCR. V and J calls and clone size follow that table, whereas D and trimming were derived from the DNA. In the table there are 150,000 to 200,000 clones, about 85% of which are singletons. The sample holds a few counts of this clone. This receptor was identified in a woman over 75 with acute or convalescent COVID-19. The sample comprised peripheral blood.

The CDR3: CASRGAKNIQYF. CDR3 in DNA: TGTGCCAGCCGGGGTGCCAAAAACATTCAGTACTTC. The gene calls are TRBV12-3 or TRBV12-4 and TRBJ2-4; D is possibly TRBD2 (5 bases). V was trimmed by 8 bases and J by 1 base, leaving 6 bases between them. The CDR3 totals 12 residues.